The present T cell receptor beta chain was sequenced within a study of cytomegalovirus exposure and HLA in healthy donors (dated by TCRdb to about 2017). The study in broad terms: An earlier analysis of roughly 500 of the donors reported 250 to 300 Gb of sequence data and 117 million unique TCR beta sequences from 150 million to 200 million T cells. An early release that covered about 640 HLA-typed donors contained about 300 gigabases of sequencing data and around 85 million unique TCR sequences. The study used immunosequencing to profile the T cell repertoires of approximately 690 subjects and linked those repertoires to cytomegalovirus serostatus. An earlier analysis of 587 of the donors used high-throughput TCR beta sequencing to judge whether each TCR beta V gene segment behaved as functional or pseudogenic. Roughly 5 DR-DQ haplotypes were treated as single units for association and clustering because of strong linkage in the cohort. The study combined high-throughput TCR immunosequencing, statistical association of individual TCRs with disease status, and machine learning to predict cytomegalovirus infection status. Along with the 666-subject first cohort, a separate validation cohort of some 130 different subjects was used. Every repertoire in the discovery cohort had been generated on one and the same sequencing platform. Donor age, sex, ethnicity and CMV serostatus were compiled alongside the repertoire data. The later analysis used no new phenotypic data to find candidate immune exposures, relying instead on TCR beta sequences and their occurrence across donors. Among about 400 genotyped donors of the cohort, an average of about 220,000 unique TCR beta nucleotide sequences was sequenced per donor, of which about 19% were non-productive. Both class I and class II loci were covered by HLA typing, at four-digit resolution. Typing coverage differed by locus: A, B, C, DRB1 and DQB1 were typed in roughly 620-630 donors, DQA1 in 522, DPA1 in nearly 610, and DPB1 in roughly 470. The genetic ancestry cluster associated with self-reported Caucasian donors included 81% of the roughly 380 genotyped donors. The study aimed to test whether cataloging public T cell receptors could reveal signatures of past pathogen exposure. To study patterns of TCR occurrence, a later analysis re-analyzed previously published TCR beta repertoires from several hundred donors and added high-resolution HLA genotyping. Genome-wide SNP genotypes for about 65% of the roughly 670 donors were used in a later genetic analysis, which treated that subset as a discovery cohort. What the authors observed across the whole study: A later analysis found that most CMV-associated TCR beta chains appeared HLA-restricted, with HLA associations seemingly driven largely by CMV exposure. Some IMGT-functional V segments, including TRBV6-2 and TRBV6-3, could not be told apart with the 87-base-pair reads, so those segments were excluded. In a later genetic analysis, fewer N-insertions in productive TCRs were reported among donors in an Asian-associated ancestry cluster than the 666-donor mean. At a false discovery rate of 0.05, a later analysis linked approximately 18,000 TCR beta sequences to specific HLA alleles. A total of fewer than 200 TCR beta chains were listed by the study as associated with cytomegalovirus. The authors suggested that the approach could potentially be generalized to other disease states and immunological phenotypes. Cytomegalovirus status was reported to be diagnosed by the classifier with high specificity and sensitivity in both the original and validation cohorts. An earlier analysis of 450 to 750 of the donors showed that most TCR beta V segments appeared in productive rearrangements either about 90% or about 30% of the time, which broadly matched IMGT annotations. Several of the top co-occurrence clusters appeared to be linked to parvovirus B19, influenza, CMV and Epstein-Barr virus, according to a later analysis. The cohort was sequenced for TCR beta chains only, and without alpha or paired-chain data the features that could be detected were limited. Immune exposure information for the cohort was limited to CMV serostatus. The sequencing pipeline was judged likely to have produced a cluster of highly shared sequence variants as a technical artifact. Because some donors lacked HLA typing at each locus, the association tests relied only on the typed subset. Sequencing depth was assumed to be roughly uniform across donors in the presence/absence analyses, though that assumption may not hold. Strong co-occurrence of HLA alleles, especially DR and DQ, made assigning TCR associations to individual alleles difficult. A few of the identified cytomegalovirus-associated TCR beta chains were confirmed in vitro to be specific for cytomegalovirus antigens. A further reported finding was that TCR beta sequences accurately predicted the HLA-A and HLA-B alleles for most subjects in the first cohort. In a later analysis, TCR association rates were found to vary across HLA loci, with the most associated TCRs seen for DRB1 alleles and the fewest for HLA-C alleles. Linkage disequilibrium might explain the correlated functional status among segregating V segments, but an unknown experimental factor could not be excluded. A later analysis found that HLA-associated TCR beta chains were more clonally expanded and had lower generation probabilities than equally common non-associated chains. The earlier analysis of 587 of the donors excluded around 17 rarely observed V segments, including chromosome 9 orphons, because counts were too low. Across donors, most TCR sequences were observed very rarely, whereas some public TCRs were present in many individuals. V-gene and J-gene trimming of TCR beta chains was associated with a missense DCLRE1C variant in a later genetic analysis, and the association was replicated in an independent cohort.

The cohort comprised 710 or so healthy bone marrow donors. At the time of sampling, all cohort members were nominally healthy, though unrecorded immune exposures were likely present. The donor tested CMV seropositive, placing the donor among the approximately 290 seropositive members of the cohort. Every donor gave a peripheral blood sample, and the peripheral blood mononuclear cells from that sample were used for TCR beta sequencing. Genomic DNA was extracted from the blood cell samples with the Qiagen DNeasy Blood Extraction Kit. To note about this clone: The specificity of this receptor is unknown. No clone much larger than this one lies a single base away; base qualities are absent.

Library preparation used the immunoSEQ multiplex PCR assay. For the multiplex PCR, a mixture combining 60 forward primers for TCR Vbeta segments and 13 reverse primers for TCR Jbeta segments was used. A multiplex PCR assay on genomic DNA amplified the CDR3 region of rearranged TCR beta genes. The amplified TCR beta libraries were sequenced on the Illumina HiSeq System as 87-base-pair reads. The original pipeline was this. A later analysis tallied 75 million to 95 million unique TCR beta chains across the 700 or so repertoires, and roughly 11 million of those chains were shared by two or more donors. Raw reads were error-corrected and collapsed into unique sequences by a nearest-neighbor algorithm in which closely related sequences were merged to remove PCR and sequencing errors. Alignment of CDR3 sequences to IMGT reference sequences was used to assign V, D and J gene segments. Each retained sequence needed at least a six-nucleotide match to both a V gene segment and a J gene segment. A rearrangement counted as productive if the CDR3 had no stop codons and remained in frame with V and J, and every other rearrangement counted as non-productive. Following IMGT convention, CDR3 was defined as the stretch from the second conserved V-encoded cysteine to the conserved J-encoded phenylalanine. In an earlier analysis of around 600 of the donors, sequences lacking an unambiguous match to a single V gene segment were excluded. An earlier analysis of several hundred of the donors called V segments functional above 56.7% productive rearrangements and segregating when the between-donor standard deviation exceeded 5%. A statistical classification framework was developed to diagnose cytomegalovirus status using the catalog of TCR beta chain sequences. V and J gene assignment, in a later analysis, came from comparing TCR nucleotide sequences with IMGT/GENE-DB human TR gene sequences. In a later analysis, CDR3 sequences and most-parsimonious VDJ recombination scenarios were assigned using the TCRdist pipeline. In a later analysis, each TCR beta chain was defined by its CDR3 amino acid sequence together with its V-gene family, and reads without a unique V-gene family were excluded. In a later analysis, 450 to 600 highly shared, low-generation-probability nucleotide sequences were removed to address suspected cross-contamination and a sequencing artifact. A later analysis calculated a clonal expansion index for each public chain from normalized within-repertoire ranks of inferred template counts. In a later analysis, generation probabilities were computed with a VDJ recombination model fitted to out-of-frame rearrangements, and the resulting probabilities were checked against IGoR. In a later analysis, TCR-TCR, TCR-HLA and TCR-CMV co-occurrence was scored with hypergeometric tests, and a repertoire-size bias correction was applied to TCR pairs. False discovery rates were estimated in a later analysis by permuting HLA or CMV assignments 20 times. In a later analysis, co-occurring TCRs were grouped with DBSCAN, and TCRdist sequence similarity was added when clustering was performed within HLA-allele-positive subsets. Repertoires with fewer than 30,000 or more than 120,000 public chains were left out of co-occurrence clustering, as were five repertoires with anomalous nucleotide sharing. The table was pulled from immuneACCESS by TCRdb, which kept in-frame rearrangements only. Such tables lose some clones; where checked, under half of the loss comes from unresolved V genes, and the rest has no known cause. The D gene and trimming were derived from the DNA, and the V and J assignments and clone size from that table. The sample includes about 150,000 clones, with more than 75% observed a single time. Around 6% of the sample belongs to the ten largest clones.

The CDR1 and CDR2 encoded by the germline V gene are SGHAT and FQNNGV. The V end loses 0 bases and the J end loses 5 bases, and a stretch of 22 bases separates them. The CDR3, from cysteine to phenylalanine, totals 18 residues. The read is trimmed to its CDR3 DNA, 54 bases read in frame from base 1. Sequenced: PBMCs. This TCR was sampled from a woman in her forties in good health and CMV-seropositive. Recombination joined TRBV11-2 with TRBJ1-1; TRBD1 is possibly the D segment (5 matching bases). The DNA is TGTGCCAGCAGCTTAGATCCTGTCAGGACTATGGGGGAAACTGAAGCTTTCTTT. The translation is CASSLDPVRTMGETEAFF. Full variable domain (CDR3 extended with the reference TRBV11-2 and TRBJ1-1 proteins): EAGVAQSPRYKIIEKRQSVAFWCNPISGHATLYWYQQILGQGPKLLIQFQNNGVVDDSQLPKDRFSAERLKGVDSTLKIQPAKLEDSAVYLCASSLDPVRTMGETEAFFGQGTRLTVV.